One sample yielded the 20 T cell receptor beta chains listed below, sequenced in a study of blood T cell repertoires in COVID-19. Clones were sequenced by immunoSEQ multiplex PCR, and TCRdb holds only the in-frame ones, with some missing. The data contain over 120,000 clones, 60% to 80% of them seen just once; the ten biggest clones take up about 2.9%. Sequenced: PBMCs or T cells enriched from blood (not recorded which). The receptors shown here come from a woman in her forties or fifties who had recovered from COVID-19.

The V and J genes are TRBV19 and TRBJ2-7; D gene uncertain. Per the germline V gene, CDR1 is LNHDA and CDR2 is SQIVND (reference sequence). The CDR3 runs to 13 residues. Trimming removed 3 bases at V and 2 bases at J, with 8 bases between. DNA of the CDR3: TGTGCCAGTAGTATGCGGCCAACCTACGAGCAGTACTTC. This sequence encodes CASSMRPTYEQYF.

The V call is TRBV13, the J call TRBJ2-1, with 9 nucleotides matching TRBD2. Trimming cost V 1 base and J 10 bases; bases outside gene matches: 8. The CDR3 consists of 15 residues. Per germline, CDR1 PRHDT and CDR2 FYEKMQ (reference sequence). CDR3 in DNA: TGTGCCAGCAGCTTAGTAGGACTAGCGATCCAGGAGCAGTTCTTC. Its translation: CASSLVGLAIQEQFF. Full variable domain (outside the CDR3, taken from reference TRBV13 and TRBJ2-1): AAGVIQSPRHLIKEKRETATLKCYPIPRHDTVYWYQQGPGQDPQFLISFYEKMQSDKGSIPDRFSAQQFSDYHSELNMSSLELGDSALYFCASSLVGLAIQEQFFGPGTRLTVL.

V is TRBV9 and J is TRBJ2-3; tentatively, D is TRBD1 (5 bases). The CDR3 length is 16 residues. Trimming left V 0 bases short and J 0 bases short, with 11 bases between. In germline, CDR1 is SGDLS, CDR2 YYNGEE. Here the CDR3 reads CASSVATGYSTDTQYF. DNA for the CDR3: TGTGCCAGCAGCGTAGCAACAGGTTATAGCACAGATACGCAGTATTTT.

CDR3 in amino acids: CAILSSGVDEAFF. The CDR3 nucleotides read TGTGCCATCCTATCGTCCGGGGTGGATGAAGCTTTCTTT. This rearrangement joins TRBV2 to TRBJ1-1; D is uncertain. The CDR3 consists of 13 residues. Germline loops: CDR1 SNHLY, CDR2 FYNNEI. V lost 10 bases, J lost 7 bases, and 19 bases lay in between. The full variable domain, with the rest looked up from reference TRBV2 and TRBJ1-1, is EPEVTQTPSHQVTQMGQEVILRCVPISNHLYFYWYRQILGQKVEFLVSFYNNEISEKSEIFDDQFSVERPDGSNFTLKIRSTKLEDSAMYFCAILSSGVDEAFFGQGTRLTVV.

This chain connects TRBV3-1 (or the pseudogene TRBV3-2) to TRBJ2-5; 12 bases map to TRBD2. Germline V gene data show CDR1 as LGHDT and CDR2 as YNNKEL (reference sequence). Trimming took 4 bases from V and 0 from J; bases not matched to a gene: 3. The CDR3 runs 16 residues. The CDR3 coding sequence is TGTGCCAGCAGCCGACTAGCGGGGGCTAACCAAGAGACCCAGTACTTC. It encodes CASSRLAGANQETQYF.

This clone was detected a few times. This chain joins TRBV27 and TRBJ2-1; 7 nucleotides align to TRBD2. J lost 6 bases, V lost 6 bases, and 5 bases had no gene match. Germline assignment: CDR1 MNHEY and CDR2 SMNVEV (reference sequence). CDR3 length: 13 amino acids. The CDR3 spells CASRASGGNEQFF. CDR3 nucleotides: TGTGCCAGCAGAGCCTCGGGAGGCAATGAGCAGTTCTTC.

J is TRBJ2-3 and V is TRBV7-8; 11 nucleotides line up with TRBD2. The trim removed 2 bases at V and 1 base at J, leaving 14 bases unmatched. The CDR3 runs to 20 residues. Germline V lookup: CDR1 SGHVS, CDR2 FQNEAQ. The CDR3 spells CASSLFPTSGRGGGTDTQYF. The CDR3 DNA reads as TGTGCCAGCAGCTTATTCCCCACTAGCGGGAGAGGGGGAGGCACAGATACGCAGTATTTT.

The count of this clone is one. The chain employs TRBV7-3 and TRBJ1-5, with 8 bases aligning to TRBD1. The trim removed 5 bases at V and 5 bases at J, leaving 5 bases unmatched. CDR3 size: 14 residues. Germline assignment: CDR1 SGHTA and CDR2 FQGTGA. The CDR3 nucleotides read TGTGCCAGCAGCCCCGGACAGGGCGATCAGCCCCAGCATTTT. Its translation: CASSPGQGDQPQHF.

The chain links TRBV5-6 to TRBJ1-2, with 7 bases fitting TRBD1. In germline, CDR1 is SGHDT, CDR2 YYEEEE. This CDR3 region has 16 residues. V dropped 0 bases and J dropped 5; count of bases not matched to a gene: 10. The CDR3 spells CASSLADRTGVYGYTF. CDR3 DNA: TGTGCCAGCAGCTTGGCGGACAGGACGGGCGTTTATGGCTACACCTTC.

This clone is medium-sized within its sample. The chain uses TRBV9 and TRBJ1-1, with D maybe TRBD1 (6 bases). The CDR3 loop spans 15 amino acids. Germline V gene data show CDR1 as SGDLS and CDR2 as YYNGEE. V gave up 4 bases and J gave up 2 bases, with 15 bases separating them. The DNA for the CDR3 is TGTGCCAGCAGCTCAGGGGAACACAGAAACACTGAAGCTTTCTTT. Protein: CASSSGEHRNTEAFF. The entire variable domain, with the rest obtained from reference TRBV9 and TRBJ1-1, is as follows: DSGVTQTPKHLITATGQRVTLRCSPRSGDLSVYWYQQSLDQGLQFLIQYYNGEERAKGNILERFSAQQFPDLHSELNLSSLELGDSALYFCASSSGEHRNTEAFFGQGTRLTVV.

The rearrangement uses TRBV18 and TRBJ1-6; 7 bases are shared with TRBD1. V gave up 3 bases and J gave up 2 bases; unmatched junction bases: 7. This CDR3 spans 17 amino acids. Germline V gene data show CDR1 as KGHSH and CDR2 as LQKENI. CDR3 nucleotides: TGTGCCAGCTCACCTCGTTCAGGGGGACCCTATAATTCACCCCTCCACTTT. Its translation is CASSPRSGGPYNSPLHF.

The rearrangement links TRBV20-1 to TRBJ2-7, with 11 nucleotides matching TRBD1. The CDR3 extends over 14 amino acids. The V gene's germline CDR1 is DFQATT and CDR2 SNEGSKA (reference sequence). Trimming cost V 6 bases and J 0 bases; bases outside gene matches: 4. The CDR3 coding sequence is TGCAGTGCCAGTGGGACAGGGGGCTCCTACGAGCAGTACTTC. Translation gives CSASGTGGSYEQYF.

The rearrangement uses TRBV9 and TRBJ2-1; TRBD2 matches 12 bases. This CDR3 has 15 amino acids. J was trimmed by 9 bases and V by 4 bases; bases with no gene match: 8. Germline V gene data show CDR1 as SGDLS and CDR2 as YYNGEE. Here the CDR3 reads CASSPRTSGVGEQFF. As DNA, the CDR3 is TGTGCCAGCAGCCCGAGGACTAGCGGGGTTGGTGAGCAGTTCTTC.

V gene TRBV30 combines with J gene TRBJ2-7, with D unclear. The CDR3 runs 12 residues. The V gene's germline CDR1 is GTSNPN and CDR2 SVGIG (reference sequence). Between the trimmed V and J ends, which lost 0 bases and 7 bases, there was a span of 10 bases. The CDR3 sequence is CAWSVGEWEQYF. CDR3 sequence (DNA): TGTGCCTGGAGTGTCGGAGAGTGGGAGCAGTACTTC.

V gene TRBV19 combines with J gene TRBJ1-5; 7 nucleotides align to TRBD1. Losses at the gene ends were 4 bases for V and 2 bases for J; bases not matched to a gene: 5. Per germline, CDR1 LNHDA and CDR2 SQIVND (reference sequence). The CDR3 length is 15 residues. As DNA, the CDR3 is TGTGCCAGTAGTAAGGGTACAGGGGGCAATCAGCCCCAGCATTTT. Protein: CASSKGTGGNQPQHF.

This rearrangement joins TRBV5-1 to TRBJ2-7; tentatively, D is TRBD1 (6 bases). Germline V lookup: CDR1 SGHRS, CDR2 YFSETQ. This CDR3 has 13 amino acids. V lost 4 bases to trimming and J lost 5 bases, with 13 bases between them. In DNA form, the CDR3 reads TGCGCCAGCAGCCTGCACAGGGAGAACGAGCAGTACTTC. Amino acid sequence: CASSLHRENEQYF.

The rearrangement joins TRBV6-5 to TRBJ1-5; D not resolved. Trimming stripped 7 bases from V and 5 bases from J, with 9 bases between. The CDR3 spans 12 residues. The V gene's germline CDR1 is MNHEY and CDR2 SVGAGI. The CDR3 bases are TGTGCCAGCACACTAAAGGATCAGCCCCAGCATTTT. Its translation is CASTLKDQPQHF.

The rearrangement links TRBV5-4 to TRBJ1-6; D may be TRBD1 (5 bases). V shed 1 base and J shed 6 bases, with 8 bases lying between them. The CDR3 length is 14 residues. Germline V gives CDR1 SGHNT, CDR2 YYREEE (reference sequence). The CDR3 DNA sequence: TGTGCCAGCAGCTTGCAGGGAGGTAATTCACCCCTCCACTTT. Residues: CASSLQGGNSPLHF.

The genes are TRBV3-1 (or the pseudogene TRBV3-2) and TRBJ1-2; a possible D gene is TRBD1 (6 bases). CDR1 and CDR2 (germline): LGHDT, YNNKEL (reference sequence). The CDR3 spans 15 residues. The V end was cut by 3 bases, the J end by 1 base, with 12 bases between. The CDR3 DNA sequence: TGTGCCAGCAGCCAGAGACCGGACAGTAACTATGGCTACACCTTC. Protein: CASSQRPDSNYGYTF.

This chain connects TRBV18 to TRBJ2-5; 7 bases line up with TRBD1. After removal of 0 bases from V and 2 bases from J, the junction contained 3 bases not matched to a gene. CDR1 KGHSH and CDR2 LQKENI come from the germline V gene. The CDR3 covers 15 residues. The CDR3 protein is CASSPPRTGQETQYF. DNA of the CDR3: TGTGCCAGCTCACCACCAAGGACAGGACAAGAGACCCAGTACTTC.